Listed below are T cell receptor beta chains from one sample, sequenced in a study of cytomegalovirus exposure and HLA in healthy donors. Profiling relied on immunoSEQ multiplex PCR, and the TCRdb table lists in-frame clones only, not all of them. The sample carries 50,000 or so clones, approximately 93% recorded once. Sequences were obtained from PBMCs. Receptor source: a woman aged 18-30 years in good health and CMV-seropositive. CDR3s leave out the opening cysteine and the closing phenylalanine or tryptophan. Each record gives: V gene, J gene, CDR3 protein.

>TRBV19|TRBJ2-1
ASETSAEGNEQF
>TRBV7-2|TRBJ1-1
ASSQTGGTGTEAF
>TRBV7-2|TRBJ2-7
ASSQSGYEQY
>TRBV28|TRBJ1-1
ASIVAPNTEAF
>TRBV27|TRBJ1-1
ASRNRNTEAF
>TRBV10-3|TRBJ2-2
ATQNRDLNTGELF
>TRBV6-5|TRBJ2-1
ASSYPRTSGVNEQF
>TRBV28|TRBJ2-1
ASSKRLALHEQF
>TRBV15|TRBJ2-3
ATSGGASTDTQY
>TRBV19|TRBJ1-5
ASSIIQGLGNQPQH
>TRBV5-1|TRBJ2-3
ASSFLTGGGTDTQY
>TRBV9|TRBJ2-7
ASSVVGSNEQY
>TRBV28|TRBJ2-7
ASSLASGSYEQY
>TRBV5-8|TRBJ2-1
ASSLCRTGVNEQF
>TRBV5-5|TRBJ2-5
ASSFGAVETQY
>TRBV11-2|TRBJ2-7
ASSAGTTYYEQY
>TRBV30|TRBJ2-5
AWNRGVQETQY
>TRBV7-8|TRBJ1-5
ASSLHPGSAQPQH
>TRBV11-2|TRBJ2-7
ASSRDRVGYEQY
>TRBV5-4|TRBJ1-2
ASSLGQGDVGYT
>TRBV11-3|TRBJ2-3
ASSLPIRGSSPSTDTQY
>TRBV27|TRBJ2-1
ASSRSGYNEQF
>TRBV9|TRBJ1-6
ASSVEGRENSPLH
>TRBV7-2|TRBJ2-5
ASSLEIAGGSETQY
>TRBV29-1|TRBJ2-1
SVSKRDVSSYNEQF
>TRBV7-6|TRBJ2-1
ASSLTAGVGNEQF
>TRBV28|TRBJ2-7
ASRNSGISYEQY
>TRBV6-5|TRBJ1-4
ASRDRAAEKLF
>TRBV14|TRBJ2-3
ASSQGGWGQSTDTQY
>TRBV28|TRBJ2-3
ASSFGSGSTDTQY
>TRBV15|TRBJ2-7
ATSAGQGSYEQY
>TRBV4-1|TRBJ2-5
ASSQDGGGVQY
>TRBV7-8|TRBJ2-1
ASSLTSNEQF